This is a list of T cell receptor beta chains from one sample in a study of cytomegalovirus exposure and HLA in healthy donors. This table comes from immunoSEQ multiplex PCR, and its TCRdb copy is limited to in-frame clones, with some not included. This repertoire includes 200,000 to 250,000 clones. The sequenced sample was PBMCs. The receptors shown here come from a woman aged 25 to 39 in good health and CMV-seropositive. Both conserved end residues are part of each CDR3. D genes are given only for firm matches.

d_call,v_call,j_call,cdr3_nt,cdr3_aa
TRBD2,TRBV11-2,TRBJ2-3,TGTGCCAGCAGCCCCTACAATAGCGGGAGAGGAGATACGCAGTATTTT,CASSPYNSGRGDTQYF
NA,TRBV7-2,TRBJ2-1,TGTGCCAGCAGCTTAGGATCTAGGGGCAATGAGCAGTTCTTC,CASSLGSRGNEQFF
NA,TRBV2,TRBJ1-5,TGTGCCAGCAGTAGGGACACATATCAGCCCCAGCATTTT,CASSRDTYQPQHF
TRBD1,TRBV6-5,TRBJ2-7,TGTGCCAGCAGTCAGCGGGACAGGGTCTACGAGCAGTACTTC,CASSQRDRVYEQYF
NA,TRBV5-1,TRBJ2-3,TGCGCCAGCAGCGCCGGGACATCCGCTAGCACAGATACGCAGTATTTT,CASSAGTSASTDTQYF
NA,TRBV6-5,TRBJ1-1,TGTGCCAGCGCCAGTGGTCCGAACACTGAAGCTTTCTTT,CASASGPNTEAFF
NA,TRBV5-1,TRBJ1-3,TGCGCCAGCAGCTTGTCGACAGTACACTCTGGAAACACCATATATTTT,CASSLSTVHSGNTIYF
NA,TRBV6-1,TRBJ1-2,TGTGCCAGCAGTGAAGGCGTCTGGTGGGGCTACACCTTC,CASSEGVWWGYTF
TRBD1,TRBV4-3,TRBJ2-2,TGCGCCAGCAGCCAAGAATGGGACAGGAACTCCCCCGGGGAGCTGTTTTTT,CASSQEWDRNSPGELFF
NA,TRBV7-6,TRBJ2-5,TGTGCCAGCAGCGACAGGTCGTACCAAGAGACCCAGTACTTC,CASSDRSYQETQYF
NA,TRBV4-3,TRBJ1-1,TGCGCCAGCAGCCAAGAAAGCACAGGGACGCGGAGCACTGAAGCTTTCTTT,CASSQESTGTRSTEAFF
TRBD1,TRBV19,TRBJ2-6,TGTGCCAGTAGGTTTCTCGCGGGACAGGGGTCTGGGGCCAACGTCCTGACTTTC,CASRFLAGQGSGANVLTF
NA,TRBV25-1,TRBJ2-7,TGTGCCAGCTCGCAGGGTAGTGGGACCTACGAGCAGTACTTC,CASSQGSGTYEQYF
NA,TRBV9,TRBJ1-1,TGTGCCAGCAGCGTAGTAGTTCAACTTGAAGCTTTCTTT,CASSVVVQLEAFF
NA,TRBV28,TRBJ1-5,TGTGCCAGCAGTCTTCTCCGGGGGGATAATCAGCCCCAGCATTTT,CASSLLRGDNQPQHF
NA,TRBV29-1,TRBJ2-3,TGCAGCCTGGGGGGACTGGGGCCAGATACGCAGTATTTT,CSLGGLGPDTQYF
NA,TRBV9,TRBJ2-7,TGTGCCAGCAGCGTAGGGGGACTGGCCCACGAGCAGTACTTC,CASSVGGLAHEQYF
NA,TRBV30,TRBJ2-1,TGTGCCTGGAGTGTACAGGGCTACAATGAGCAGTTCTTC,CAWSVQGYNEQFF
NA,TRBV14,TRBJ2-2,TGTGCCAGCAGCCAACAGGGTAACACCGGGGAGCTGTTTTTT,CASSQQGNTGELFF
TRBD2,TRBV27,TRBJ2-7,TGTGCCAGCAGGGCTTCGACTAGCGGGGGGTACGAGCAGTACTTC,CASRASTSGGYEQYF
NA,TRBV4-2,TRBJ2-4,TGTGCCAGCAGCCAACCTAGTCGTGGGGCCAAAAACATTCAGTACTTC,CASSQPSRGAKNIQYF
NA,TRBV5-1,TRBJ1-1,TGCGCCAGCAGCCTATCACCTACAGGGTACACTGAAGCTTTCTTT,CASSLSPTGYTEAFF
NA,TRBV7-2,TRBJ1-3,TGTGCCAGCAGCCCCCCCGGGAGGAACACCATATATTTT,CASSPPGRNTIYF
TRBD1,TRBV2,TRBJ2-2,TGTGCCAGCAGCGATGGGACAGGGGAGTTCACCGGGGAGCTGTTTTTT,CASSDGTGEFTGELFF
TRBD1,TRBV11-2,TRBJ2-7,TGTGCCAGCAGCCCCGGGACAGGCCTCGAGCAGTACTTC,CASSPGTGLEQYF
NA,TRBV7-9,TRBJ1-1,TGTGCCAGCAGCGGGCGAACGGGGGGCGCGATGAACACTGAAGCTTTCTTT,CASSGRTGGAMNTEAFF
NA,TRBV4-2,TRBJ1-4,TGTGCCAGCAGCCAAGACGTTCTGACAGACGCAACTAATGAAAAACTGTTTTTT,CASSQDVLTDATNEKLFF
NA,TRBV2,TRBJ2-5,TGTGCCAGCAGTGACCGGTTCGAGCACTTC,CASSDRFEHF
TRBD2,TRBV7-8,TRBJ2-1,TGTGCCAGCAGCTTAGGGACTAGCGGGAGATACAATGAGCAGTTCTTC,CASSLGTSGRYNEQFF
NA,TRBV11-2,TRBJ1-6,TGTGCCAGCAGCTTCGGGGCGGGGTATAATTCACCCCTCCACTTT,CASSFGAGYNSPLHF
NA,TRBV28,TRBJ1-2,TGTGCCAGCAGTTTAGCCAGATCCTCAGGCATTTATGGCTACACCTTC,CASSLARSSGIYGYTF
TRBD1,TRBV5-8,TRBJ1-5,TGTGCCAGCAGACAAGGACAGGCCAGCAATCAGCCCCAGCATTTT,CASRQGQASNQPQHF
TRBD2,TRBV5-4,TRBJ2-7,TGTGCCAGCAGCCGGAGTAGCGGGGAATCCTACGAGCAGTACTTC,CASSRSSGESYEQYF
TRBD1,TRBV2,TRBJ1-2,TGTGCCAGCAGAAGACAGGGCGACTATGGCTACACCTTC,CASRRQGDYGYTF
NA,TRBV5-1,TRBJ2-2,TGCGCCAGCAGGAACCAAGGAGAAACCGGGGAGCTGTTTTTT,CASRNQGETGELFF
NA,TRBV27,TRBJ1-1,TGTGCCAGCAGCCGAGGACGGGATCGAAAGGGAGCTGAAGCTTTCTTT,CASSRGRDRKGAEAFF
NA,TRBV2,TRBJ1-1,TGTGCCAGCAGTGAAAGTACAGGGAATACTGAAGCTTTCTTT,CASSESTGNTEAFF
TRBD1,TRBV6-1,TRBJ2-7,TGTGCCACTCGGACAGGGGACTACGAGCAGTACTTC,CATRTGDYEQYF
NA,TRBV9,TRBJ2-7,TGTGCCAGCAGCGTGACAGGATGGGCCTACGAGCAGTACTTC,CASSVTGWAYEQYF
NA,TRBV7-9,TRBJ1-6,TGTGCCAGCAGCTTAAGAGGGCAGGGGAATTCACCCCTCCACTTT,CASSLRGQGNSPLHF
TRBD1,TRBV18,TRBJ2-5,TGTGCCAGCTCACCGTTACCGGGACAGGGGTTCTCCCAAGAGACCCAGTACTTC,CASSPLPGQGFSQETQYF